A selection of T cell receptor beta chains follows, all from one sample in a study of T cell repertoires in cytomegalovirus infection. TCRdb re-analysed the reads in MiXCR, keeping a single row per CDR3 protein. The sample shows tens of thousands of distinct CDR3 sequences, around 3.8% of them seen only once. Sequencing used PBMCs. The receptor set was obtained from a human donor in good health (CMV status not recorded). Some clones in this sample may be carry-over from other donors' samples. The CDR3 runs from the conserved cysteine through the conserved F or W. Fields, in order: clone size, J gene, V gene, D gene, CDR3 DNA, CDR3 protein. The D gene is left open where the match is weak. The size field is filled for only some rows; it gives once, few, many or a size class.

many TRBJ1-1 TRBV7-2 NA TGTGCCAGCAGCGGCGAGCACCGGGCGGGCACTGAAGCTTTCTTT CASSGEHRAGTEAFF
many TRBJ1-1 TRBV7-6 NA TGTGCCAGCAGCTTAGAGAGCGCCGGCACTGAAGCTTTCTTT CASSLESAGTEAFF
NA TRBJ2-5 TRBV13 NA TGTGCCAGCAATTCCCCCGGAGCCAACCAAGAGACCCAGTACTTC CASNSPGANQETQYF
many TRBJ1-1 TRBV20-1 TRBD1 TGCAGTGCTAGGGGGACAGAGACTGAAGCTTTCTTT CSARGTETEAFF
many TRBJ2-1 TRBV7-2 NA TGTGCCAGCAGCTTAGTGGATGAGCAGTTCTTC CASSLVDEQFF
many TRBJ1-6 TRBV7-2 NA TGTGCCAGCAGCCACGGGACACAAAATTCACCCCTCCACTTT CASSHGTQNSPLHF
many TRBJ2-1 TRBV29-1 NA TGCAGCGTCGGGGACAATGAGCAGTTCTTC CSVGDNEQFF
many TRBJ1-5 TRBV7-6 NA TGTGCCAGCAGCTTAGAGGCACGCTCACAGCCCCAGCATTTT CASSLEARSQPQHF
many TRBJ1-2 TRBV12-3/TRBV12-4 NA TGTGCCAGCAGTCCCCGTAGCTACACCTTC CASSPRSYTF
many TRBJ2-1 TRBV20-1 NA TGCAGTGCTGTAGAGTCCTACAATGAGCAGTTCTTC CSAVESYNEQFF
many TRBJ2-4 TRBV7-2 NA TGTGCCAGCAGCTCCCCCCGGGGGTTCAAAAACATTCAGTACTTC CASSSPRGFKNIQYF
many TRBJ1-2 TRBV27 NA TGTGCCAGCAGTTTCGGGGGAGGACTCTATGGCTACACCTTC CASSFGGGLYGYTF
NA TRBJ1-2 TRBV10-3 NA TGTGCCATCAGCTCCGACAGGATCGGGGATCCATATGGCTACACCTTC CAISSDRIGDPYGYTF
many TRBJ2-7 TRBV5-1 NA TGCGCCAGCAGCTTGGACGGCAGGGATCTAGGGGAGCAGTACTTC CASSLDGRDLGEQYF
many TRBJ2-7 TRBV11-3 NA TGTGCCAGCAGCTTAGGTCCAGACTACGAGCAGTACTTC CASSLGPDYEQYF
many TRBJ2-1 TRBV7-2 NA TGTGCCAGCAGCTTAGACTCAGGTGGGTCAAATGAGCAGTTCTTC CASSLDSGGSNEQFF
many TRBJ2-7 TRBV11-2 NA TGTGCCAGCAGCTTAAGAGTTAGGGCCTACGAGCAGTACTTC CASSLRVRAYEQYF
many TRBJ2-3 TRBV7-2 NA TGTGCCAGCAGCCTCCGATGGGGCGGGGATACGCAGTATTTT CASSLRWGGDTQYF
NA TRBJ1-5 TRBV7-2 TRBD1 TGTGCCAGCAGCCCGTCCAGGGGGGTGGGTCAGCCCCAGCATTTT CASSPSRGVGQPQHF
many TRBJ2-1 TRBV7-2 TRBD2 TGTGCCAGCAGTGGGGTCGCGGGGGTAACTGAGCAGTTCTTC CASSGVAGVTEQFF
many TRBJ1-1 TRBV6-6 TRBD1 TGTGCCAGCAGACCTCGGCCGGGACAGGGAAACACTGAAGCTTTCTTT CASRPRPGQGNTEAFF
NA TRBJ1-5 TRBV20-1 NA TGCAGTGGGGCATACCTCAATCAGCCCCAGCATTTT CSGAYLNQPQHF